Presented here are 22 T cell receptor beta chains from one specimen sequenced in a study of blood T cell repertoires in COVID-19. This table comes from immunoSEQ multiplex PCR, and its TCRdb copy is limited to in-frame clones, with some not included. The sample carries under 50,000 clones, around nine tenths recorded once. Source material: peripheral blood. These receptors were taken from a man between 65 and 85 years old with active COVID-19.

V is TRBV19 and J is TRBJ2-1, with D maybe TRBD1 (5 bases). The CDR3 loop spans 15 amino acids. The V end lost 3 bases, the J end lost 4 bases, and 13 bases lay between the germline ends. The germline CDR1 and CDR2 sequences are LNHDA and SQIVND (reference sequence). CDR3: CASSIGAEGYNEQFF. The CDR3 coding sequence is TGTGCCAGTAGTATTGGGGCAGAAGGATACAATGAGCAGTTCTTC.

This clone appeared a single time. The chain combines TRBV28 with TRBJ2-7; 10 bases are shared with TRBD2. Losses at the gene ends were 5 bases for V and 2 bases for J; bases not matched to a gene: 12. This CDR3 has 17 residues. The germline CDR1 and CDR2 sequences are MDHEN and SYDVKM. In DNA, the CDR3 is TGTGCCAGCAGTGCGCCTCTGACTAGCGGGTATCCCTACGAGCAGTACTTC. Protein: CASSAPLTSGYPYEQYF.

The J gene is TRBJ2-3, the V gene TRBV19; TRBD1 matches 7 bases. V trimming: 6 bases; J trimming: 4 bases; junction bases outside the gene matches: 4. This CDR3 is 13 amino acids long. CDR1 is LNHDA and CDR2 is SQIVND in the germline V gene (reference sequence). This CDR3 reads CASSQRGPDTQYF. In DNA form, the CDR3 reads TGTGCCAGTAGCCAGAGGGGGCCAGATACGCAGTATTTT.

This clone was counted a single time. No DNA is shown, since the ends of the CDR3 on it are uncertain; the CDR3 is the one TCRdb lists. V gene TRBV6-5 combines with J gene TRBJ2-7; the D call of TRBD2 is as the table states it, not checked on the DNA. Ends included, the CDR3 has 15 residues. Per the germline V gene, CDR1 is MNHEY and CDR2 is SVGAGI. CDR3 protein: CASILARGLSYEQYF.

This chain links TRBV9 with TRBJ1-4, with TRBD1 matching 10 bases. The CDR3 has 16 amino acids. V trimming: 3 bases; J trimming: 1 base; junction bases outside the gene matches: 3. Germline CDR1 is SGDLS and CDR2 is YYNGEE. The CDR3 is CASSAGTGVTNEKLFF. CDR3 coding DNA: TGTGCCAGCAGCGCCGGGACAGGGGTAACTAATGAAAAACTGTTTTTT.

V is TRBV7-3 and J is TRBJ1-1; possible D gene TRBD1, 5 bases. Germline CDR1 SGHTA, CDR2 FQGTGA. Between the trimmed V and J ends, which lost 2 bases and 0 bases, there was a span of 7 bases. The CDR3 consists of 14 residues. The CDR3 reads CASSLDSMNTEAFF. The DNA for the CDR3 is TGTGCCAGCAGCTTAGACAGCATGAACACTGAAGCTTTCTTT.

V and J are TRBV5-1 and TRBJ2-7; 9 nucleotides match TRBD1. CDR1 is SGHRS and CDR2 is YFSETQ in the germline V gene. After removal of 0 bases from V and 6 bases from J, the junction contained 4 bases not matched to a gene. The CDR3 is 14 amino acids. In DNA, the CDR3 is TGCGCCAGCAGCTTGGGACAGGGGGTGGGCGAGCAGTACTTC. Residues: CASSLGQGVGEQYF.

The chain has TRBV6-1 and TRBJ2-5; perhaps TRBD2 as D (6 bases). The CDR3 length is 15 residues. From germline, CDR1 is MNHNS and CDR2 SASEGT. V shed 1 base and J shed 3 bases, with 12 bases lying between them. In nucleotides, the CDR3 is TGTGCCAGCAGTGAAGAGTGGGCGGGGAAAGAGACCCAGTACTTC. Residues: CASSEEWAGKETQYF.

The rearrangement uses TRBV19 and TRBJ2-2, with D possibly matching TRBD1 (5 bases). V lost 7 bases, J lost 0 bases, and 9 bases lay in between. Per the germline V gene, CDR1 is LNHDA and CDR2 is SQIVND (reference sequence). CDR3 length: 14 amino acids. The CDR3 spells CASKDSPNTGELFF. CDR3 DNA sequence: TGTGCCAGTAAAGACAGCCCGAACACCGGGGAGCTGTTTTTT.

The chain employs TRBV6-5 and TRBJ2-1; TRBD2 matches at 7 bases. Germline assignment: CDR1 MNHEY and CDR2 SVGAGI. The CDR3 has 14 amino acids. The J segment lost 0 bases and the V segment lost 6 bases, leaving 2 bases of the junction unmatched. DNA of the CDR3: TGTGCCAGCAGCTTAGCGGGCTCCTACAATGAGCAGTTCTTC. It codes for CASSLAGSYNEQFF.

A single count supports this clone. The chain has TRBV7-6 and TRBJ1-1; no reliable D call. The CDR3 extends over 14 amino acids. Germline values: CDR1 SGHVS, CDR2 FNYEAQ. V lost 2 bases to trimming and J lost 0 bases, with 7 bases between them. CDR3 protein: CASSLSTLNTEAFF. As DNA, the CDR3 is TGTGCCAGCAGCTTATCTACGCTGAACACTGAAGCTTTCTTT.

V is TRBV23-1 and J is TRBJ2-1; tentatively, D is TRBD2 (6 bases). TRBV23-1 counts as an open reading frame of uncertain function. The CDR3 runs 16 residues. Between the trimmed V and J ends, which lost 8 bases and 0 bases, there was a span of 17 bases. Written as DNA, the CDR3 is TGCGCCAGCGAAGAGGAGGGCGATAGCTCCTACAATGAGCAGTTCTTC. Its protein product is CASEEEGDSSYNEQFF.

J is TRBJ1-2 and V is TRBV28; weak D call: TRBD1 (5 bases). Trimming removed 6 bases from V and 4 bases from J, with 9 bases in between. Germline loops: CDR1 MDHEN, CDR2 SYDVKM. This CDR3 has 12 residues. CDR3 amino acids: CASRKTVYGYTF. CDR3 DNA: TGTGCCAGCAGGAAGACAGTCTATGGCTACACCTTC.

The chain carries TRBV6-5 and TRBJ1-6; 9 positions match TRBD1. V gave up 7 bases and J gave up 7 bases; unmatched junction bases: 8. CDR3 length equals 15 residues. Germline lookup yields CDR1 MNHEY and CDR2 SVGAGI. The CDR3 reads CASTAGTGRNSPLHF. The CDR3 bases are TGTGCCAGCACTGCCGGGACAGGGCGCAATTCACCCCTCCACTTT.

CDR3 residues: CASSRPGADTQYF. CDR3 DNA sequence: TGTGCCAGCAGCCGCCCCGGGGCAGATACGCAGTATTTT. This chain uses TRBV7-2 with TRBJ2-3; D possibly corresponds to TRBD2 (5 bases). CDR3 length equals 13 residues. V lost 5 bases and J 4 bases, leaving 10 bases between the germline ends. Per germline, CDR1 SGHTA and CDR2 FQGNSA.

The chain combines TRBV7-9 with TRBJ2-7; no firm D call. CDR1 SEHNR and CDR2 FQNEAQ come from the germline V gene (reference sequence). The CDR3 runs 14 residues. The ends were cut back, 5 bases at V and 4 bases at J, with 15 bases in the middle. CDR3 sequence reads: CASSLVGSPYEQYF. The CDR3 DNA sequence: TGTGCCAGCAGCCTAGTTGGCTCCCCTTACGAGCAGTACTTC.

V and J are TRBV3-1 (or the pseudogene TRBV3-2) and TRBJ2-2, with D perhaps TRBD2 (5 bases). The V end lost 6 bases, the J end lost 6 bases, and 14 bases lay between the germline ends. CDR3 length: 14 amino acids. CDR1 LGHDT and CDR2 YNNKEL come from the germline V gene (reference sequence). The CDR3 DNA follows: TGTGCCAGCAGTCCCCAGCCGGGGTCCGGGGAGCTGTTTTTT. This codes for CASSPQPGSGELFF.

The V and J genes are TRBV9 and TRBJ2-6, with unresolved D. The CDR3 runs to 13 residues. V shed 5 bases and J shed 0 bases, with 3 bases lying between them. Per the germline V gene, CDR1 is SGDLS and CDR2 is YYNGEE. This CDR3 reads CASRSSGANVLTF. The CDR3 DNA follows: TGTGCCAGCAGGAGCTCTGGGGCCAACGTCCTGACTTTC.

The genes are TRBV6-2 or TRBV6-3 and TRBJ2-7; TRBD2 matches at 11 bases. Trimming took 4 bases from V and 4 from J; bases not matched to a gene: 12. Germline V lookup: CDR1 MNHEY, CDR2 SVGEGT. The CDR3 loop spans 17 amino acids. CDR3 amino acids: CASSSPMTSGAGYEQYF. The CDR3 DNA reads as TGTGCCAGCAGTTCTCCAATGACTAGCGGGGCCGGGTACGAGCAGTACTTC.

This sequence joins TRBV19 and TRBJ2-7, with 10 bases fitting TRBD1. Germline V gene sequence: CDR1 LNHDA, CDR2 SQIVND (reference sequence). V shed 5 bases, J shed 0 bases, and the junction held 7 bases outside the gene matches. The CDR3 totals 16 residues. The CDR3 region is CASSPGTGAISYEQYF. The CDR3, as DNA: TGTGCCAGTAGTCCAGGGACAGGGGCGATCTCCTACGAGCAGTACTTC.

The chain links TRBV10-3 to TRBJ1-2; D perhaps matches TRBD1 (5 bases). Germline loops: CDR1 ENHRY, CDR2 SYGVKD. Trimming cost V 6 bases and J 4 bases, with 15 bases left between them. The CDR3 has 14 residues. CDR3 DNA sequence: TGTGCCATCAGAGGGAAGGGGTCAGTCTATGGCTACACCTTC. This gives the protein CAIRGKGSVYGYTF.

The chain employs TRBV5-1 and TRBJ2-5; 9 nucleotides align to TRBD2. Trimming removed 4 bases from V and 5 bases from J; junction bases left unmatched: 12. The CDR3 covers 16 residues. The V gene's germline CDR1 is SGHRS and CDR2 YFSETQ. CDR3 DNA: TGCGCCAGCAGCCGGCGGCGGGGGGGCGCGAGGGAGACCCAGTACTTC. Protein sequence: CASSRRRGGARETQYF.